This TCR beta chain comes out of a study of T-cell memory formation after mild COVID-19 (dated by TCRdb to about 2021). For context, the study as a whole: Most TCR sequence clusters were specific to one of the two donors. Two young, previously healthy adult volunteers, one female and one male, were included in the cohort. In a couple of donors, T-cell clones that expanded and contracted after mild COVID-19 were followed by sequencing TCRalpha and TCRbeta repertoires longitudinally.

Ficoll-Paque density gradient centrifugation was used to isolate PBMCs. The paper's findings and limits, for the study overall: Some responding clones were found in pre-infection memory, which suggests that pre-existing cross-reactive memory T cells took part in the SARS-CoV-2 response. From day 15 to 85, contracting clones showed balanced CD4/CD8 phenotypes, whereas a second wave of clones that expanded from day 15 to 37 leaned towards CD4+. The second-wave clones that peaked on day 37 were not confirmed to be SARS-CoV-2 specific. Contracting CD4+ clones were found mainly in CM and EM memory subsets, while CD8+ clones were enriched in EMRA. Only a couple of mild cases were covered by the study, and larger cohorts that include severe cases with pre-infection samples were considered necessary.

TCRdb shows the sequencer as Illumina NovaSeq 6000. Using 5'RACE with constant-segment primers, TCRalpha and TCRbeta cDNA libraries were constructed, with sample barcodes and unique molecular identifiers added in the process. RNA was extracted from every sample with Trizol reagent. Amplification of the libraries took two PCR steps, and the second step added a second sample barcode plus Illumina TruSeq adapters. Libraries were sequenced on an Illumina NovaSeq with 2 x 150 bp paired-end reads. In the source study's methods: Reads were demultiplexed and collapsed into UMI-guided consensus sequences with migec v1.2.7. Using mixcr v2.1.11, UMI consensuses were aligned to TRA and TRB V and J templates and then assembled into clonotypes. A clonotype was counted as expanded or contracted only if both edgeR and NoisET called the change significant, with noise models trained on biological replicates. For edgeR calls, a false discovery rate-adjusted p below 0.01 and a log2 fold-change threshold of 1 were applied. PCA with hierarchical clustering of max-normalized trajectories of the 1000 most abundant clonotypes was used as exploratory dynamics analysis. Each responding clone was given a CD4 or CD8 phenotype based on the CD4+ and CD8+ repertoires, which had been sequenced separately. TCRdb reprocessing: public reads trimmed at Q25 with fastp, clones called with MiXCR, in-frame beta chains kept. When rows share a CDR3 protein, they turn into one entry using the most common DNA and genes. These V and J calls derive from TCRdb rather than the authors' analysis. The sample table shows hundreds of thousands of distinct CDR3 sequences, and about a sixth are seen once. Jointly, the top ten make up 20% to 25% of the sample.

This clonotype was seen only a few times. Its specific antigen is unknown. Qualities for individual bases were not recorded, and no much larger clone is one base off. Deletion took 5 bases off V and 4 bases off J, with a span of 8 bases between the germline ends. CDR1 and CDR2, per the germline V gene, are SGHAT and FQNNGV. Its CDR3 holds 13 amino acids, cysteine through phenylalanine. The retained sequence is limited to the CDR3, 39 bases, with the frame set at the first base. The sequence is built from TRBV11-2 and TRBJ1-4; the D segment could be TRBD1, given 5 matching bases. This clonotype was obtained from a man between 18 and 29 years old who had mild COVID-19 (a few samples of this study predate the infection). The sample titles of this study are shuffled in the database, so cell type and time point are left out; the donor was told from shared clones. Sequencing used PBMCs or a T cell subset sorted from them (not recorded which). The sequence in DNA is TGTGCCAGCAGCGACAGCAATAATGAAAAACTGTTTTTT. This sequence encodes CASSDSNNEKLFF.